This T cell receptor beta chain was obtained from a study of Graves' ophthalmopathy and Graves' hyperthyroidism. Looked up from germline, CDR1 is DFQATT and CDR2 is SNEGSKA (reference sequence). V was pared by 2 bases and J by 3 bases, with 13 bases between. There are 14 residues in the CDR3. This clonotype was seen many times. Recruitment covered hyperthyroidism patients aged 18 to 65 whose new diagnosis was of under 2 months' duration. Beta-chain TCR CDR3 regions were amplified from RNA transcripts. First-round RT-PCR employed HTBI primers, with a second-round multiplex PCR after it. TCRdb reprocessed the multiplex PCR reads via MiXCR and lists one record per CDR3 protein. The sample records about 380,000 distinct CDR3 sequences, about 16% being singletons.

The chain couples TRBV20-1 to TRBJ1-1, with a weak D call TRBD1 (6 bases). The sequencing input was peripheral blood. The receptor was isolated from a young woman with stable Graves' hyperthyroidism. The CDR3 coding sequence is TGCAGTGCTAGAAAGGCAAAGGGGGACACTGAAGCTTTCTTT. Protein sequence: CSARKAKGDTEAFF.